This TCR beta chain is drawn from a study of cytomegalovirus exposure and HLA in healthy donors. General study results and limits: An analysis done earlier found most TCR beta V segments productive about 87% or about 30% of the time.

The PCR used 60 Vbeta and 13 Jbeta primers. Original methodology: Approximately 11 million shared chains were among some 75 million unique TCR beta chains counted in a later analysis. Clones were sequenced by immunoSEQ multiplex PCR, and TCRdb holds only the in-frame ones, with some missing. V, J and clone size derive from that table, while D and trimming were established from the DNA sequence. The listing records 180,000 or so clones. CDR3 size: 14 residues. V lost 2 bases to trimming and J lost 1 base, with 8 bases between them. Germline values: CDR1 SGHTA, CDR2 FQGNSA. In regard to this clone: What it binds is unknown.

This sequence joins TRBV7-2 and TRBJ1-1; D is unclear. The sequence came from a woman in her late teens or twenties in good health and CMV-seropositive. Sequenced: PBMCs. CDR3 nucleotide sequence: TGTGCCAGCAGCTTAAGGCGGAAGAACACTGAAGCTTTCTTT. This translates into CASSLRRKNTEAFF.